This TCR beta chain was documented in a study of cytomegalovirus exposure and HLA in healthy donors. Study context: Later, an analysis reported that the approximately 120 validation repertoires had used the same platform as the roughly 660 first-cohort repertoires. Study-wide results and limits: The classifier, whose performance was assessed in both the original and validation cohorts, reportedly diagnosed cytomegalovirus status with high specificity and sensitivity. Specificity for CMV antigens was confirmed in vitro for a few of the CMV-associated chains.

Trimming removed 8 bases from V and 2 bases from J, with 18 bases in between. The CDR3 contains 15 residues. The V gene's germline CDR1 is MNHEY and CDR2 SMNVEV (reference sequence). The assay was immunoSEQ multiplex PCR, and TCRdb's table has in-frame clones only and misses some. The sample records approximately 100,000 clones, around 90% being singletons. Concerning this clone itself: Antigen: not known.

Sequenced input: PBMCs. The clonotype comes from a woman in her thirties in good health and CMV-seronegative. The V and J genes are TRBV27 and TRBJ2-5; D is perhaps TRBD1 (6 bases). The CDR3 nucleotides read TGTGCCAGCGTACGTACAGGGAGTCGACAAGAGACCCAGTACTTC. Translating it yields CASVRTGSRQETQYF.